This T cell receptor (beta chain) is from a study of T cells expressing NK-cell markers. Study information: One of eight sequenced donors was HCMV-seronegative; the other seven were seropositive.

The TCR beta cDNA came from 5'RACE template switching with UMIs. Each CDR3 protein gets one entry in TCRdb, which reprocessed the 5' RACE reads and gives no DNA. Listed are more than 250,000 distinct CDR3 sequences; around 0.4% falls within the top ten. The CDR3 runs to 17 residues. Germline V CDR1 and CDR2: MNHEY, SVGEGT. The specimen sequenced was blood T cells: a sorted CD56 or NKG2C T cell subset, CD4+ or CD8+ T cells, or bulk PBMC T cells (not recorded which). This TCR was recovered from a young man in good health. The chain couples TRBV6-2 or TRBV6-3 to TRBJ2-1; the D gene TCRdb calls, TRBD2, cannot be checked with no DNA. CDR3 sequence: CASSYVASGRGANEQFF.